What follows is one T cell receptor beta chain and its context. The sample comes from a study of blood T cell repertoires in COVID-19. On the study more broadly: The United States, Italy and Spain supplied acute and convalescent COVID-19 samples. T cells, B-cell-depleted T cells, or PBMCs provided the cDNA or gDNA that served as material.

Trimming shortened V by 0 bases and J by 4 bases, and 12 bases separated the two germline ends. Germline V gene data show CDR1 as GTSNPN and CDR2 as SVGIG (reference sequence). This CDR3 spans 15 amino acids. Participant ages covered about 18 to 95 years across 25 or so US areas. Original processing notes: Amplification of reference gene primers provided the estimated nucleated cell counts. Assay: immunoSEQ multiplex PCR; the TCRdb copy retains only in-frame clones and omits some. Clonal size and the V and J genes are those of that table, whereas D and trimming came from the DNA. The sample consists of approximately 220,000 clones, 80% of them appearing once.

The chain has TRBV30 and TRBJ2-2; TRBD1 might be the D (5 bases). The clonotype originates from a woman aged 40 to 49 with acute COVID-19. The sequenced material came from PBMCs or T cells enriched from blood (not recorded which). CDR3 DNA sequence: TGTGCCTGGAGTGTAAGGGCTCAGGGCACCGGGGAGCTGTTTTTT. Residues: CAWSVRAQGTGELFF. Looking up the rest from reference TRBV30 and TRBJ2-2 gives the full variable domain: SQTIHQWPATLVQPVGSPLSLECTVEGTSNPNLYWYRQAAGRGLQLLFYSVGIGQISSEVPQNLSASRPQDRQFILSSKKLLLSDSGFYLCAWSVRAQGTGELFFGEGSRLTVL.